The next 15 T cell receptor beta chains were all read from a single sample in a study of cytotoxic CD8 clonotypes in ibrutinib-treated CLL. The method was immunoSEQ multiplex PCR; TCRdb's version includes in-frame clones alone and lacks a portion of them. The table includes fewer than 45,000 clones, under 80% detected once. The sequences come from PBMCs, collected at disease progression, from a patient treated with ibrutinib. These receptors all come from a human donor with chronic lymphocytic leukemia.

This clone was seen a handful of times. V usage is TRBV10-2 and J usage is TRBJ1-2; 8 bases line up with TRBD1. The CDR3 has 13 residues. Germline V lookup: CDR1 WSHSY, CDR2 SAAADI. V gave up 10 bases and J gave up 2 bases; unmatched junction bases: 6. The CDR3 loop is CATQGAQNYGYTF. The CDR3 nucleotides read TGCGCCACTCAGGGGGCGCAGAACTATGGCTACACCTTC.

This clone was seen a handful of times. This chain links TRBV7-8 with TRBJ2-2; no clear D gene. With 0 bases removed from V and 6 bases from J, the gap between germline ends came to 8 bases. CDR1 is SGHVS and CDR2 is FQNEAQ in the germline V gene. This CDR3 spans 14 amino acids. The CDR3 sequence: CASSLAPNAGELFF. For the CDR3, the DNA is TGTGCCAGCAGCTTAGCCCCCAACGCCGGGGAGCTGTTTTTT. The variable domain in full, with the rest retrieved from reference TRBV7-8 and TRBJ2-2, is GAGVSQSPRYKVAKRGQDVALRCDPISGHVSLFWYQQALGQGPEFLTYFQNEAQLDKSGLPSDRFFAERPEGSVSTLKIQRTQQEDSAVYLCASSLAPNAGELFFGEGSRLTVL.

CDR3 coding DNA: TGCAGCGTTGAATGGGTGGTCGGGGAGCTGTTTTTT. This encodes CSVEWVVGELFF. This rearrangement joins TRBV29-1 to TRBJ2-2, with unresolved D. Germline V gene data show CDR1 as SQVTM and CDR2 as ANQGSEA. V was clipped by 2 bases and J by 7 bases, with 8 bases between them. The CDR3 is made up of 12 amino acids.

The chain employs TRBV4-1 and TRBJ1-1, with 9 bases lining up with TRBD1. The length of the CDR3 is 15 residues. CDR1 and CDR2 (germline): MGHRA, YSYEKL. V gave up 4 bases and J gave up 4 bases; unmatched junction bases: 7. The CDR3 reads CASSPRQGVGTEAFF. DNA for the CDR3: TGCGCCAGCAGCCCTCGACAGGGGGTGGGCACTGAAGCTTTCTTT.

The V gene is TRBV30, the J gene TRBJ1-3; D ambiguous. V lost 3 bases and J 2 bases, leaving 17 bases between the germline ends. This CDR3 has 16 residues. CDR1 and CDR2 (germline): GTSNPN, SVGIG (reference sequence). The CDR3 DNA follows: TGTGCCTGGAGCGTTGGGGTCGCCAGCACTGGAAACACCATATATTTT. Its protein product is CAWSVGVASTGNTIYF.

This clone has only a few counts. CDR3 nucleotides: TGTGCCAGCAGTGATAAGGGGGGAACCGGGGAGCTGTTTTTT. Encoded protein: CASSDKGGTGELFF. The V and J genes are TRBV25-1 and TRBJ2-2, with D perhaps assigned TRBD1 or TRBD2 (6 bases each). CDR1 and CDR2 (germline): MGHDK, SYGVNS. The CDR3 runs to 14 residues. With 3 bases removed from V and 5 bases from J, the gap between germline ends came to 10 bases.

V and J are TRBV28 and TRBJ2-7; the D gene is possibly TRBD2 (6 bases). This CDR3 region has 16 residues. The V end lost 6 bases, the J end lost 3 bases, and 21 bases lay between the germline ends. CDR1 is MDHEN and CDR2 is SYDVKM in the germline V gene. Written as DNA, the CDR3 is TGTGCCAGCAGACCGGGGACTTTTCCGCAGGGCTACGAGCAGTACTTC. Protein sequence: CASRPGTFPQGYEQYF.

The chain recombines TRBV2 with TRBJ1-5; 10 bases match TRBD1. CDR1 and CDR2 (germline): SNHLY, FYNNEI. This CDR3 region has 14 residues. The V gene end was trimmed by 7 bases and the J gene end by 6 bases; junction bases not matched to a gene: 6. The CDR3 reads CASNPGQGIQPQHF. CDR3 DNA: TGTGCCAGCAACCCGGGACAGGGGATTCAGCCCCAGCATTTT.

The chain couples TRBV13 to TRBJ1-1, with D possibly TRBD1 on 5 matching bases. Germline lookup yields CDR1 PRHDT and CDR2 FYEKMQ (reference sequence). This CDR3 spans 14 amino acids. V was pared by 5 bases and J by 4 bases, with 14 bases between. The CDR3 protein is CASSARVGSTEAFF. In DNA, the CDR3 is TGTGCCAGCAGCGCCAGGGTGGGTAGCACTGAAGCTTTCTTT. Variable domain in full (rest from reference TRBV13 and TRBJ1-1): AAGVIQSPRHLIKEKRETATLKCYPIPRHDTVYWYQQGPGQDPQFLISFYEKMQSDKGSIPDRFSAQQFSDYHSELNMSSLELGDSALYFCASSARVGSTEAFFGQGTRLTVV.

This clone ranks as medium-sized (0.01 to 0.1%). The J gene is TRBJ1-3, the V gene TRBV7-8, with D unclear. This CDR3 spans 14 amino acids. The germline gives CDR1 SGHVS, CDR2 FQNEAQ. Trimming cost V 1 base and J 2 bases, with 6 bases left between them. CDR3 sequence (DNA): TGTGCCAGCAGCTTAGATTCTACTGGAAACACCATATATTTT. It codes for CASSLDSTGNTIYF.

The CDR3 here is CASTPGFGRLGGYTF. In DNA form, the CDR3 reads TGTGCCAGCACCCCCGGATTCGGGCGCTTGGGGGGCTACACCTTC. The genes are TRBV4-2 and TRBJ1-2, with unresolved D. Germline V CDR1 and CDR2: LGHNA, YNFKEQ. The CDR3 is 15 amino acids. V was cut by 7 bases and J by 8 bases, with 23 bases left in between.

The chain links TRBV6-5 to TRBJ1-3; TRBD1 might be the D (6 bases). Trimming removed 2 bases from V and 1 base from J, with 12 bases in between. CDR1 and CDR2 from the germline V gene are MNHEY and SVGAGI. The CDR3 loop spans 16 amino acids. The CDR3 DNA follows: TGTGCCAGCAGTTACGACGGGGGGCGGTCTGGAAACACCATATATTTT. The encoded protein is CASSYDGGRSGNTIYF.

This clone has more than one count but fewer than ten. This chain connects TRBV25-1 to TRBJ2-2, with D possibly TRBD1 on 5 matching bases. Germline V CDR1 and CDR2: MGHDK, SYGVNS. Trimming stripped 3 bases from V and 6 bases from J, with 17 bases between. The CDR3 length is 16 residues. This CDR3 reads CASSDSKGPRAGELFF. Here the CDR3 DNA reads TGTGCCAGCAGTGACAGTAAGGGGCCTAGGGCCGGGGAGCTGTTTTTT. Based on the CDR3 plus reference TRBV25-1 and TRBJ2-2, the full variable domain is EADIYQTPRYLVIGTGKKITLECSQTMGHDKMYWYQQDPGMELHLIHYSYGVNSTEKGDLSSESTVSRIRTEHFPLTLESARPSHTSQYLCASSDSKGPRAGELFFGEGSRLTVL.

This clone was seen a single time. The chain carries TRBV7-3 and TRBJ2-3; D not certain. The CDR3 is 15 amino acids. With 5 bases removed from V and 5 bases from J, the gap between germline ends came to 17 bases. Germline lookup yields CDR1 SGHTA and CDR2 FQGTGA. Written as DNA, the CDR3 is TGTGCCAGCAGCCCGAGTGGCCTCGGATTAGATACGCAGTATTTT. As protein: CASSPSGLGLDTQYF.

The J gene is TRBJ1-1, the V gene TRBV28, with D perhaps matching TRBD1 (6 bases). Trimming took 3 bases from V and 3 from J, leaving 11 bases between them. Germline V gene data show CDR1 as MDHEN and CDR2 as SYDVKM. CDR3 length: 14 residues. CDR3 amino acids: CASSFGGLYTEAFF. CDR3 bases: TGTGCCAGCAGTTTCGGGGGGCTCTACACTGAAGCTTTCTTT.